The 14 T cell receptor beta chains below all came from one sample that was sequenced in a study of PD-L1 blockade in urothelial cancer. The time point denotes: peripheral blood 6 weeks after treatment start. Assay: immunoSEQ multiplex PCR; the TCRdb copy retains only in-frame clones and omits some. The sample has about 120,000 clones; approximately 85% are singletons. The sample was PBMCs, taken around atezolizumab (anti-PD-L1) treatment. These receptors all come from a man aged 50 to 59 with urothelial cancer.

This clone has just one count. The rearrangement uses TRBV5-1 and TRBJ2-2; 8 bases match TRBD2. V shed 6 bases, J shed 8 bases, and the junction held 15 bases outside the gene matches. CDR1 is SGHRS, CDR2 YFSETQ, per germline. The CDR3 spans 16 residues. The CDR3 coding sequence is TGCGCCAGCAACAGATCCTGGCGGGAGGCGAAGGGGGAGCTGTTTTTT. This translates into CASNRSWREAKGELFF.

The chain carries TRBV18 and TRBJ2-5, with D tentatively TRBD2 (5 bases). The CDR3 runs to 13 residues. The V gene lost 2 bases and the J gene lost 4 bases, with 8 bases spanning the gap. From germline, CDR1 is KGHSH and CDR2 LQKENI. The CDR3 loop is CASSPSGLETQYF. In DNA, the CDR3 is TGTGCCAGCTCACCAAGCGGTTTAGAGACCCAGTACTTC.

This clone was seen once. The rearrangement joins TRBV7-9 to TRBJ2-7, with 14 positions matching TRBD2. CDR1 SEHNR and CDR2 FQNEAQ come from the germline V gene (reference sequence). This CDR3 has 17 residues. V gave up 6 bases and J gave up 3 bases; unmatched junction bases: 10. CDR3 coding DNA: TGTGCCAGCAGTTTGTCCGGGACTAGCGGGAGCTACTACGAGCAGTACTTC. Protein sequence: CASSLSGTSGSYYEQYF.

The chain employs TRBV28 and TRBJ1-6; D unclear. Germline lookup yields CDR1 MDHEN and CDR2 SYDVKM. V lost 6 bases, J lost 4 bases, and 10 bases lay in between. The CDR3 totals 14 residues. CDR3 in DNA: TGTGCCAGCAGAACTGGTGGTTATAATTCACCCCTCCACTTT. Amino acid sequence: CASRTGGYNSPLHF.

The chain has TRBV19 and TRBJ2-5; the D gene is possibly TRBD2 (6 bases). Trimming took off 6 bases at V and 5 bases at J, with 13 bases between the two ends. Germline CDR1 is LNHDA and CDR2 is SQIVND (reference sequence). The CDR3 sequence is 13 residues long. The CDR3 nucleotides are TGTGCCAGTAGCACGGGACTCTTGGAGACCCAGTACTTC. Its translation is CASSTGLLETQYF. Complete variable domain (other parts from reference TRBV19 and TRBJ2-5): DGGITQSPKYLFRKEGQNVTLSCEQNLNHDAMYWYRQDPGQGLRLIYYSQIVNDFQKGDIAEGYSVSREKKESFPLTVTSAQKNPTAFYLCASSTGLLETQYFGPGTRLLVL.

The chain recombines TRBV28 with TRBJ1-2; 8 positions agree with TRBD1. The CDR3 totals 15 residues. V shed 3 bases and J 5 bases; nucleotides not matched to a gene: 8. Germline CDR1 and CDR2: MDHEN and SYDVKM. The CDR3, as DNA: TGTGCCAGCAGTTTTATTGACAGGGGTGGGTATGGCTACACCTTC. Amino acid sequence: CASSFIDRGGYGYTF.

V gene TRBV11-1 combines with J gene TRBJ1-1; no firm D call. Looked up from germline, CDR1 is SGHAT and CDR2 is FQDESV (reference sequence). The CDR3 length is 12 residues. The V end lost 2 bases, the J end lost 11 bases, and 12 bases lay between the germline ends. CDR3 in amino acids: CASSLWERGAFF. For the CDR3, the DNA is TGTGCCAGCAGCTTATGGGAGCGCGGCGCTTTCTTT.

The chain combines TRBV2 with TRBJ2-4; perhaps TRBD2 as D (5 bases). CDR3 length equals 15 residues. Germline CDR1 and CDR2: SNHLY and FYNNEI. Deletions cut 6 bases from V and 0 bases from J, with 12 bases between. In nucleotides, the CDR3 is TGTGCCAGCAGGGACGCTACTAGAGCCAAAAACATTCAGTACTTC. Translation: CASRDATRAKNIQYF.

J is TRBJ2-5 and V is TRBV11-2, with 12 bases lining up with TRBD2. This CDR3 is 17 amino acids long. J was trimmed by 5 bases and V by 2 bases; bases with no gene match: 9. Germline V lookup: CDR1 SGHAT, CDR2 FQNNGV. The CDR3 DNA is TGTGCCAGCAGCTTACGGGGTCTAGCGGGAGGGGTCGAGACCCAGTACTTC. The encoded protein is CASSLRGLAGGVETQYF.

The rearrangement uses TRBV27 and TRBJ1-1; D remains ambiguous. V was trimmed by 5 bases and J by 9 bases, leaving 19 bases between them. The CDR3 is 14 residues long. The germline CDR1 and CDR2 sequences are MNHEY and SMNVEV (reference sequence). The DNA of the CDR3 is TGTGCCAGCAGTCCCCAAAGCGGGAGGGCCCAAGCTTTCTTT. The encoded protein is CASSPQSGRAQAFF.

This sequence joins TRBV7-6 and TRBJ1-2, with 9 bases lining up with TRBD1. Germline V gene sequence: CDR1 SGHVS, CDR2 FNYEAQ. The J segment lost 5 bases and the V segment lost 1 base, leaving 11 bases of the junction unmatched. This CDR3 spans 17 amino acids. The CDR3 sequence: CASSLGQGVLQGYGYTF. CDR3 nucleotides: TGTGCCAGCAGCTTAGGACAGGGGGTGCTCCAGGGGTATGGCTACACCTTC.

The chain employs TRBV20-1 and TRBJ2-2; possible D gene TRBD2, 5 bases. This CDR3 has 10 residues. Between the trimmed V and J ends, which lost 6 bases and 6 bases, there was a span of 5 bases. CDR1 and CDR2 from the germline V gene are DFQATT and SNEGSKA (reference sequence). The CDR3 here is CSAGAGELFF. CDR3 coding DNA: TGCAGTGCGGGAGCCGGGGAGCTGTTTTTT.

The chain carries TRBV5-4 and TRBJ1-2, with 8 bases matching TRBD1. Germline CDR1 SGHNT, CDR2 YYREEE (reference sequence). The CDR3 length is 15 residues. V shed 4 bases, J shed 5 bases, and the junction held 10 bases outside the gene matches. CDR3 DNA sequence: TGTGCCAGCAGCCTGGCCCCCGGGACAGGATATGGCTACACCTTC. Its protein is CASSLAPGTGYGYTF.

The chain carries TRBV27 and TRBJ2-1, with 8 nucleotides matching TRBD1. CDR1 is MNHEY and CDR2 is SMNVEV in the germline V gene (reference sequence). V shed 5 bases and J 10 bases; nucleotides not matched to a gene: 10. The CDR3 has 14 residues. In DNA, the CDR3 is TGTGCCAGCAGTCCAATGGACTGGGACAGGGAGCAGTTCTTC. It translates to CASSPMDWDREQFF.